This TCR beta chain was retrieved from a study of shared clonotypes between healthy human individuals. This clone has just a few counts. The antigen is undetermined. The assay was carried out at the deep level. Every subset had its genomic DNA shared out evenly among several immunoSEQ plates. In the original processing: Sequence data from immunoSEQ were junction-only and lacked quality scores; consequently, filtering differed. Profiling relied on immunoSEQ multiplex PCR, and the TCRdb table lists in-frame clones only, not all of them. The DNA was the basis for D and trimming; V, J and clone size are from that table. The repertoire holds about 700,000 clones, over 65% seen once, with 1.7% in the top ten. Study-level points and caveats: Relative to memory subsets, naive subsets generally showed larger estimated richness.

Per the germline V gene, CDR1 is LNHDA and CDR2 is SQIVND (reference sequence). V lost 5 bases and J 6 bases, leaving 14 bases between the germline ends. The CDR3 runs 14 residues. The chain combines TRBV19 with TRBJ1-5; D gene uncertain. Source material: memory CD4+ T cells sorted from blood. Subset defined: CD45RA-negative fraction. This receptor was obtained from a woman in her twenties or thirties in good health. The CDR3 nucleotides read TGTGCCAGTAGTGCGTGGACTGCCTCTCAGCCCCAGCATTTT. Residues: CASSAWTASQPQHF.